This T cell receptor (beta chain) is drawn from a study of Ad26.COV2.S vaccination and SARS-CoV-2 variants (dated by TCRdb to the early 2020s). Background for the entire study: Donors in the vaccine arm were drawn from COV1001, a multicentre, randomized, double-blind, placebo-controlled phase I-IIa trial testing Ad26.COV2.S in healthy adults. Dosing of Ad26.COV2.S was intramuscular, at either 5x10^10 or 1x10^11 viral particles, delivered as one shot or as two shots spaced 56 days apart. The specificity and breadth of SARS-CoV-2-reactive T cell receptors after Ad26.COV2.S vaccination were assessed by TCRbeta repertoire sequencing. A total of approximately 30 samples were included in the TCR-sequenced set, comprising 19 Ad26.COV2.S vaccine recipients, 5 placebo recipients and 8 SARS-CoV-2 convalescent individuals. Trial participants were randomized into five groups of five: low-dose or high-dose Ad26.COV2.S given once or twice, or placebo on both occasions. Investigators did not know the trial group allocation while performing experiments and assessing outcomes. Study-wide conclusions, independent of this receptor: The study was not powered to compare responses between vaccine doses or regimens. Comparable non-spike TCR breadth was observed between vaccine and placebo recipients, consistent with only spike being contained in the vaccine. Spike-specific TCR breadth was higher in Ad26.COV2.S recipients than in placebo recipients (P = 0.0014). It was noted by the authors that total T cell responses may have been underestimated by the TCR breadth and depth analyses. After vaccination, substantial breadth of spike-specific CD8+ and CD4+ T cell responses was reported.

V sheds 2 bases and J sheds 5 bases, leaving 27 bases between their ends. The cysteine opens and the phenylalanine closes a CDR3 of 19 amino acids. CDR3 DNA only is kept here, 57 bases in frame from base 1. Per the germline V gene, SGHTA is the CDR1 and FQGTGA is the CDR2. The treatment or condition label on this specimen signifies: some 20 received Ad26.COV2.S at low or high dose, single or two shots; about 5 received placebo; per-sample allocation not given. Repertoires of vaccine and placebo recipients were sequenced from samples collected on day 63 after the first injection. In Cohort 1b, 20 to 25 adults aged 18-55 years were enrolled at a single site in Boston, USA, between 29 July and 7 August 2020. Ad26.COV2.S consisted of a replication-incompetent adenovirus type 26 vector by which a prefusion-stabilized SARS-CoV-2 spike protein from the original Wuhan strain was expressed. TCRbeta CDR3 regions were sequenced with the immunoSEQ Assay. After extraction, genomic DNA underwent amplification by bias-controlled multiplex PCR, followed by high-throughput sequencing. The authors processed their data as follows. To quantify the absolute abundance of every unique TCRbeta CDR3 region, sequences were collapsed and filtered. T cell fraction was estimated by normalizing TCRbeta template counts to usable DNA, with usable DNA measured through amplification of reference genes found in all nucleated cells. Repertoire TCRs were annotated as SARS-CoV-2-specific when V gene, CDR3 amino acid sequence and J gene were exactly matched to a known reactive TCR set. The reference SARS-CoV-2 TCR set came from MIRA and was filtered for enrichment in COVID-19-positive ImmuneCODE repertoires, removing public or cross-reactive TCRs. Using the MIRA antigens, annotated TCRs were further analysed by specific ORF or by position within an ORF. Depth was the summed frequency of annotated unique rearrangements, while breadth was defined as annotated unique rearrangements over total unique productive rearrangements. Two-sided Wilcoxon rank-sum tests were used to compare TCR breadth between groups. Sourced from immuneACCESS, this table was stored by TCRdb with only in-frame sequences that have V and J called. A share of the clones is absent; for the studies checked, an unresolved V gene accounts for under half, and the remainder has no known explanation. The DNA was the basis for D and trimming; V, J and clone size are from that table. The sample yields approximately 350,000 clones; around 86% were counted once. The ten largest account for around 3.5% of the sample.

This clone has only one observation. Its antigen is currently not known. No much larger clonotype is one base removed from it; base qualities were not supplied. This receptor chain uses TRBV7-3 and TRBJ1-2; no D segment can be confidently identified. The sequence was collected from a person between 18 and 60 years old who received the Ad26.COV2.S COVID-19 vaccine or a placebo. Sample: peripheral blood, taken in a trial of Ad26.COV2.S vaccine versus placebo. The CDR3 region: CASSLEQVRSANRDYGYTF. The DNA sequence is as follows: TGTGCCAGCAGCTTAGAGCAGGTAAGGTCAGCTAACCGCGATTATGGCTACACCTTC.